This T cell receptor (beta chain) was recovered during a study of blood T cells in healthy people across ages. The V gene's germline CDR1 is DFQATT and CDR2 SNEGSKA (reference sequence). The CDR3 loop spans 13 amino acids. Trimming stripped 6 bases from V and 3 bases from J, with 9 bases between. Sample donors were healthy Caucasian individuals that came from Russia, aged about 6 to 95. A J-beta primer mix and a sample-barcoded 5' primer were used in a second PCR of about 7 to 12 cycles. The template-switch adaptor, which had 12 random nucleotides, put a tag on each cDNA molecule. TCRdb analysed the 5' RACE reads with MiXCR anew, one entry per CDR3 protein. The sample carries 650,000 to 950,000 distinct CDR3 sequences, roughly 44% recorded once.

The sample comprised blood. This chain links TRBV20-1 with TRBJ1-6; a weak D match, TRBD1 (6 bases). The sequence was collected from a man between 60 and 75 years old in good health. The CDR3 here is CSATQGYNSPLHF. DNA of the CDR3: TGCAGTGCCACACAGGGCTATAATTCACCCCTCCACTTT.